This record looks at one TCR beta chain sequence and its context. Only in-frame clones appear in the TCRdb table, and some are missing; sequencing was by immunoSEQ multiplex PCR. The data contain under 500,000 clones, 87% of them singletons. These data originate in a study of blood T cell repertoires in COVID-19. Across the study: Nucleic acid was either cDNA or gDNA, and it came from T cells, B-cell-depleted T cells, or PBMCs.

The CDR3 spans 12 residues. V was cut by 7 bases and J by 8 bases, with 14 bases left in between. Cohorts were assigned according to the clinical history that participants reported. Sequenced sample: PBMCs or T cells enriched from blood (not recorded which). This clonotype originated in a woman in her late teens or twenties with acute COVID-19. The chain links TRBV12-3 or TRBV12-4 to TRBJ1-1; no clear D gene. The CDR3 DNA reads as TGTGCCAGCACCCTCGGTGGTTGGGAAGCTTTCTTT. The encoded protein is CASTLGGWEAFF.